This is a list of T cell receptor beta chains from one sample in a study of PD-L1 blockade in urothelial cancer. Some clones are missing from TCRdb's copy, which holds only in-frame ones; the method was immunoSEQ multiplex PCR. The sample yields 35,000 to 45,000 clones, about four fifths seen once. The sample in question was PBMCs, obtained around atezolizumab (anti-PD-L1) treatment. The receptors were sampled from a man aged 60 to 75 with urothelial cancer. Both conserved end residues are part of each CDR3. The D gene is left open where the match is weak. A clone size is listed for some rows: how often the clone was seen (once, few, many), or a class if it is expanded.

CDR3aa	CDR3nt	v_gene	j_gene	d_gene	abundance
CASSQGLAGASSYEQYF	TGTGCCAGCAGCCAAGGACTAGCGGGGGCGAGCTCCTACGAGCAGTACTTC	TRBV5-4	TRBJ2-7	TRBD2	NA
CASSPVGYTF	TGTGCCAGCAGCCCAGTGGGCTACACCTTC	TRBV7-2	TRBJ1-2	NA	NA
CASSLVARDRGDTGELFF	TGCGCCAGCAGCTTGGTGGCCAGAGACAGGGGGGACACCGGGGAGCTGTTTTTT	TRBV5-1	TRBJ2-2	TRBD1	NA
CASSVERQSYEQYF	TGTGCCAGCAGCGTAGAGAGGCAGAGCTACGAGCAGTACTTC	TRBV9	TRBJ2-7	NA	NA
CASSRKGQGDQPQHF	TGCGCCAGCAGCCGTAAGGGGCAGGGGGATCAGCCCCAGCATTTT	TRBV5-1	TRBJ1-5	TRBD1	NA
CASSPEGRARGEEAFF	TGCGCCAGCAGCCCGGAGGGCAGGGCCCGTGGGGAGGAAGCTTTCTTT	TRBV5-1	TRBJ1-1	NA	NA
CASSRNRAGNTIYF	TGTGCCAGCAGCAGAAACAGGGCTGGAAACACCATATATTTT	TRBV5-4	TRBJ1-3	NA	NA
CASAMQGAGEQYF	TGTGCCAGCGCGATGCAGGGGGCTGGAGAGCAGTACTTC	TRBV28	TRBJ2-7	TRBD1	NA
CASTSGLRTGELFF	TGTGCCAGCACCTCGGGACTCCGGACCGGGGAGCTGTTTTTT	TRBV9	TRBJ2-2	NA	few
CASSLGGDPYEQYF	TGTGCCAGCAGTTTAGGGGGGGACCCCTACGAGCAGTACTTC	TRBV28	TRBJ2-7	TRBD2	once
CASSLTGIDYGYTF	TGTGCCAGCAGTTTGACAGGGATTGACTATGGCTACACCTTC	TRBV27	TRBJ1-2	TRBD1	NA
CASSLRLAGGRVGEQYF	TGTGCCAGCAGTTTACGGCTAGCGGGGGGCCGAGTGGGGGAGCAGTACTTC	TRBV28	TRBJ2-7	TRBD2	NA
CASSLGQVDDAQYF	TGCGCCAGCAGCCTTGGACAGGTGGATGACGCGCAGTATTTT	TRBV5-1	TRBJ2-3	TRBD1	NA
CASSSQRRFSDTQYF	TGTGCCAGCAGTTCCCAGCGGAGGTTTTCAGATACGCAGTATTTT	TRBV27	TRBJ2-3	NA	NA
CASSSSGGGETQYF	TGTGCCAGCAGTTCCTCAGGTGGTGGGGAGACCCAGTACTTC	TRBV28	TRBJ2-5	NA	NA
CASTLGGTATGELFF	TGTGCCAGCACCCTTGGGGGGACAGCCACCGGGGAGCTGTTTTTT	TRBV6-1	TRBJ2-2	NA	NA
CASSLGGLDEQYF	TGCGCCAGCAGCTTGGGGGGGCTGGACGAGCAGTACTTC	TRBV5-1	TRBJ2-7	NA	NA
CAIRSGVGGYTF	TGTGCCATCAGGTCAGGGGTTGGAGGCTACACCTTC	TRBV10-3	TRBJ1-2	NA	NA
CASSLKQGAAYNEQFF	TGTGCCAGCAGCCTAAAACAGGGAGCTGCCTACAATGAGCAGTTCTTC	TRBV7-9	TRBJ2-1	NA	NA
CASSDRDRAGQPQHF	TGTGCCAGCAGTGACCGGGACAGGGCGGGTCAGCCCCAGCATTTT	TRBV6-1	TRBJ1-5	TRBD1	NA
CASSGTARETQYF	TGTGCCAGCTCCGGGACAGCGAGGGAGACCCAGTACTTC	TRBV11-2	TRBJ2-5	TRBD1	NA
CASSEGVSASYEQYF	TGTGCCAGCAGTGAAGGAGTGTCCGCTTCCTACGAGCAGTACTTC	TRBV6-1	TRBJ2-7	NA	NA
CASSLSERNTEAFF	TGTGCCAGCAGTTTATCGGAGAGGAACACTGAAGCTTTCTTT	TRBV27	TRBJ1-1	NA	NA
CAWSGATGDRNQPQHF	TGTGCCTGGAGTGGAGCCACAGGAGACCGTAATCAGCCCCAGCATTTT	TRBV30	TRBJ1-5	NA	NA
CASSLVTGADTQYF	TGTGCCAGCAGCTTGGTAACAGGGGCCGATACGCAGTATTTT	TRBV5-5	TRBJ2-3	TRBD1	NA
CASSPWTGGNEQYF	TGTGCCAGTAGTCCCTGGACAGGGGGGAACGAGCAGTACTTC	TRBV19	TRBJ2-7	TRBD1	NA
CASSYNGGQGGYTF	TGTGCCAGCAGTTACAATGGTGGGCAGGGTGGCTACACCTTC	TRBV6-5	TRBJ1-2	NA	NA
CASSPRFSYEQYF	TGCGCCAGCAGCCCGCGATTTTCCTACGAGCAGTACTTC	TRBV5-1	TRBJ2-7	NA	NA
CASAQSGGRETQYF	TGTGCCAGCGCCCAAAGCGGAGGGAGAGAGACCCAGTACTTC	TRBV6-1	TRBJ2-5	NA	NA
CASSFPGNNQPQHF	TGTGCCAGCAGTTTTCCGGGGAACAATCAGCCCCAGCATTTT	TRBV6-1	TRBJ1-5	NA	once
CASSYQRTRVGTEAFF	TGTGCCAGCAGTTACCAAAGGACGAGGGTCGGCACTGAAGCTTTCTTT	TRBV6-5	TRBJ1-1	NA	NA
CASSPGLNYGYTF	TGTGCCAGCAGCCCTGGACTGAACTATGGCTACACCTTC	TRBV6-5	TRBJ1-2	NA	NA
CAWRGQTNTEAFF	TGTGCCTGGAGGGGACAGACGAACACTGAAGCTTTCTTT	TRBV30	TRBJ1-1	TRBD1	NA
CASSLGGASRIIFTDTQYF	TGTGCCAGCAGCTTAGGGGGGGCCAGCCGCATAATCTTCACAGATACGCAGTATTTT	TRBV5-4	TRBJ2-3	NA	NA
CASRAGTENTGELFF	TGTGCCAGCAGGGCTGGGACAGAGAACACCGGGGAGCTGTTTTTT	TRBV6-5	TRBJ2-2	TRBD1	NA
CASSEGASTDTQYF	TGTGCCAGCAGTGAAGGGGCGAGCACAGATACGCAGTATTTT	TRBV6-1	TRBJ2-3	NA	NA
CASSGTGGANTEAFF	TGTGCCAGTAGTGGTACAGGGGGAGCGAACACTGAAGCTTTCTTT	TRBV19	TRBJ1-1	TRBD1	NA
CASSRRTGGNSPLHF	TGTGCCAGCAGCCGGAGAACAGGGGGTAATTCACCCCTCCACTTT	TRBV11-2	TRBJ1-6	TRBD1	NA
CASSLLDRGEKLFF	TGTGCCAGCAGCTTGTTAGACAGGGGCGAAAAACTGTTTTTT	TRBV5-6	TRBJ1-4	TRBD1	NA
CASSAPQGSRDEQYF	TGTGCCAGCAGTGCACCGCAGGGTTCTAGGGACGAGCAGTACTTC	TRBV28	TRBJ2-7	NA	NA
CASNRDRGGGTGELFF	TGTGCCAGTAACCGGGACAGGGGAGGAGGAACCGGGGAGCTGTTTTTT	TRBV19	TRBJ2-2	TRBD1	NA
CASSLATDTQYF	TGTGCCAGCAGCTTGGCAACAGATACGCAGTATTTT	TRBV6-6	TRBJ2-3	NA	NA